Below are 14 T cell receptor beta chains sequenced from a single sample in a study of cytomegalovirus exposure and HLA in healthy donors. PCR primers comprised 60 Vbeta and 13 Jbeta primers. Clones were read by immunoSEQ multiplex PCR, and TCRdb kept only the in-frame ones, dropping some. The sample consists of approximately 210,000 clones, roughly 73% of them appearing once. Material: PBMCs. The receptors were gathered from a woman aged 25-40 years in good health and CMV-seropositive.

The chain is built from TRBV5-1 and TRBJ2-5; D remains ambiguous. Trimming removed 0 bases at V and 5 bases at J, with 8 bases between. CDR1 and CDR2 (germline): SGHRS, YFSETQ. This CDR3 is 13 amino acids long. CDR3 in amino acids: CASSLVPVETQYF. As DNA, the CDR3 is TGCGCCAGCAGCTTGGTTCCAGTTGAGACCCAGTACTTC.

The chain uses TRBV6-5 and TRBJ2-5; D is uncertain. The tail of the sequence fits TRBJ2-7 better, so the J call may be wrong. The V gene's germline CDR1 is MNHEY and CDR2 SVGAGI. The CDR3 spans 13 residues. CDR3 sequence reads: CATSFSRKNEQYF. The CDR3 bases are TGTGCCACCTCATTCAGCAGGAAAAACGAGCAGTACTTC.

The chain recombines TRBV6-1 with TRBJ2-7; 10 nucleotides agree with TRBD1. V lost 7 bases, J lost 5 bases, and 11 bases stayed unmatched. CDR3 length: 15 amino acids. The germline CDR1 and CDR2 sequences are MNHNS and SASEGT. CDR3 region: CASKAGTGVFNEQYF. The CDR3 DNA reads TGTGCCAGCAAGGCCGGGACAGGGGTCTTCAACGAGCAGTACTTC.

The V and J genes are TRBV28 and TRBJ2-7; possibly TRBD1 for D (5 bases). CDR3 length equals 13 residues. CDR1 MDHEN and CDR2 SYDVKM come from the germline V gene. V shed 10 bases and J shed 1 base, with 14 bases lying between them. The CDR3 DNA reads as TGTGCCACTCGCACAGGACGTTCCTACGAGCAGTACTTC. Translating gives CATRTGRSYEQYF.

This sequence joins TRBV18 and TRBJ2-7; weak D call: TRBD1 (5 bases). V was pared by 2 bases and J by 1 base, with 12 bases between. CDR1 and CDR2 from the germline V gene are KGHSH and LQKENI. This CDR3 region has 15 residues. The chain's CDR3 is CASSPWGPPSYEQYF. Here the CDR3 DNA reads TGTGCCAGCTCACCATGGGGCCCGCCTTCCTACGAGCAGTACTTC.

This clone was found once. This sequence joins TRBV5-1 and TRBJ2-7; D might be TRBD2 (6 bases). V gave up 6 bases and J gave up 4 bases, with 17 bases separating them. The CDR3 consists of 14 residues. CDR1 SGHRS and CDR2 YFSETQ come from the germline V gene. CDR3 region: CASNGGRSSYEQYF. CDR3 DNA sequence: TGCGCCAGCAATGGAGGGAGGAGTTCTTACGAGCAGTACTTC.

Written as DNA, the CDR3 is TGTGCCAGCAGCACTGGTGGCTCCTACAATGAGCAGTTCTTC. Amino acids: CASSTGGSYNEQFF. V is TRBV7-9 and J is TRBJ2-1; D is unclear. CDR3 size: 14 residues. Germline CDR1 SEHNR, CDR2 FQNEAQ (reference sequence). V gave up 5 bases and J gave up 0 bases, with 8 bases separating them.

V is TRBV4-3 and J is TRBJ1-1, with TRBD1 as a possible D gene (5 bases). The CDR3 is 15 residues long. Per germline, CDR1 LGHNA and CDR2 YSLEER. The V gene lost 0 bases and the J gene lost 3 bases, with 11 bases spanning the gap. In DNA form, the CDR3 reads TGCGCCAGCAGCCAAGAGGCCCAGGGCCACACTGAAGCTTTCTTT. Amino acids: CASSQEAQGHTEAFF.

V and J are TRBV5-5 and TRBJ1-1; D is unresolved. The CDR3 has 11 residues. In germline, CDR1 is SGHKS, CDR2 YYEKEE (reference sequence). V was cut by 5 bases and J by 7 bases, with 9 bases left in between. The CDR3, as DNA: TGTGCCAGCAGTTATACGGTTGAAGCTTTCTTT. Translation: CASSYTVEAFF.

This chain's CDR3 is CASSLSGDTWGTDTQYF. The CDR3 DNA sequence: TGTGCCAGCAGCCTTAGCGGGGATACCTGGGGCACAGATACGCAGTATTTT. The chain combines TRBV7-9 with TRBJ2-3, with 8 bases matching TRBD2. CDR1 is SEHNR and CDR2 is FQNEAQ in the germline V gene (reference sequence). There are 17 residues in the CDR3. Trimming took 5 bases from V and 1 from J; bases not matched to a gene: 11.

The CDR3, as DNA: TGTGCCAGCAGTGGGGACAGTGCTGGGGCCAACGTCCTGACTTTC. Translating gives CASSGDSAGANVLTF. The V and J genes are TRBV2 and TRBJ2-6, with 7 nucleotides matching TRBD1. V was pared by 4 bases and J by 2 bases, with 2 bases of the junction left unmatched. CDR1 is SNHLY and CDR2 is FYNNEI in the germline V gene. The CDR3 runs to 15 residues.

The chain has TRBV18 and TRBJ1-1; D is unresolved. Germline values: CDR1 KGHSH, CDR2 LQKENI. The CDR3 runs 15 residues. The V end was cut by 3 bases, the J end by 0 bases, with 11 bases between. The DNA for the CDR3 is TGTGCCAGCTCACCTATCGCGGGGATGAACACTGAAGCTTTCTTT. This codes for CASSPIAGMNTEAFF.

The V and J genes are TRBV6-5 and TRBJ2-1, with 9 bases that match TRBD2. CDR3 length: 15 amino acids. Germline assignment: CDR1 MNHEY and CDR2 SVGAGI. Trimming cost V 6 bases and J 6 bases; bases outside gene matches: 9. CDR3 region: CASRSSGRRGNEQFF. As DNA, the CDR3 is TGTGCCAGCAGATCGAGCGGGAGGAGAGGCAATGAGCAGTTCTTC.

This clone turned up a few times. The V gene is TRBV7-8, the J gene TRBJ1-3, with unresolved D. CDR1 and CDR2 (germline): SGHVS, FQNEAQ. Trimming took 1 base from V and 0 from J, leaving 10 bases between them. This CDR3 contains 16 residues. The CDR3 region has the DNA TGTGCCAGCAGCTTAGTTATCGGGAGCTCTGGAAACACCATATATTTT. Protein: CASSLVIGSSGNTIYF.